This note documents a single T cell receptor (beta chain) sequence. Authors' analysis steps: Estimation of nucleated cell counts was performed using reference gene primer amplification. Assay: immunoSEQ multiplex PCR; the TCRdb copy retains only in-frame clones and omits some. V and J calls and clone size follow that table, whereas D and trimming were derived from the DNA. Of about 80,000 clones in the sample, 65% to 90% were seen once. These data originate in a study of blood T cell repertoires in COVID-19. V was trimmed by 0 bases and J by 9 bases, leaving 18 bases between them. CDR1 is GTSNPN and CDR2 is SVGIG in the germline V gene (reference sequence). This CDR3 is built from 15 residues.

The sample was peripheral blood. The V and J genes are TRBV30 and TRBJ1-5; no clear D gene. This TCR derives from a man aged 45 to 65 with COVID-19, enrolled during active disease. This CDR3 reads CAWSVGVSPGGPQHF. The CDR3 DNA is TGTGCCTGGAGTGTTGGTGTCAGCCCGGGTGGGCCCCAGCATTTT.